This T cell receptor (beta chain) was retrieved from a study of blood T cells in healthy people across ages. Trimming took 7 bases from V and 7 from J, leaving 17 bases between them. The CDR3 spans 14 residues. The germline CDR1 and CDR2 sequences are SNHLY and FYNNEI. With a J-beta primer mix and a sample-barcoded 5' primer, a second PCR ran about 6 to 11 cycles. TCRdb reanalysed the 5' RACE reads using MiXCR and keeps one entry per CDR3 protein. The data contain 1.5 million to 1.9 million distinct CDR3 sequences, less than 45% of them singletons. The sequenced material came from blood. The sequence was collected from a woman younger than 30 in good health. This chain uses TRBV2 with TRBJ2-1; weak D call: TRBD2 (7 bases). This chain's CDR3 is CASKRDGGPNEQFF. DNA of the CDR3: TGTGCCAGCAAGCGGGACGGGGGGCCGAATGAGCAGTTCTTC.